This T cell receptor (beta chain) is from a study of cytomegalovirus exposure and HLA in healthy donors. A multiplex PCR was run with 60 Vbeta primers and 13 Jbeta primers. TCRdb's copy holds only in-frame clones and misses some; the assay was immunoSEQ multiplex PCR. The repertoire holds 100,000 or so clones, 78% seen once, with approximately 1.3% in the top ten. Germline loops: CDR1 LNHDA, CDR2 SQIVND (reference sequence). V was pared by 6 bases and J by 7 bases, with 12 bases between. This CDR3 contains 12 residues. The chain couples TRBV19 to TRBJ1-2; a weak D match, TRBD1 (6 bases). Sequencing input: PBMCs. The clonotype originates from a young man in good health and CMV-seronegative. The CDR3 loop is CASRVGASGYTF. CDR3 bases: TGTGCCAGTAGGGTGGGGGCGAGTGGCTACACCTTC.